This T cell receptor beta chain stems from a study of cytomegalovirus exposure and HLA in healthy donors. Findings of the study overall: A subsequent analysis found that TCR clusters from the first cohort also tended to co-occur in the 120 or so validation repertoires, with 90% to 95% of cluster scores above 0. Cytomegalovirus-associated status was assigned to 164 TCR beta chains.

Only in-frame clones appear in the TCRdb table, and some are missing; sequencing was by immunoSEQ multiplex PCR. The sample holds 150,000 to 200,000 clones; 88% are singletons and the top ten take 2.5% to 3%. Note on this clone: Its antigen is not identified.

The CDR3 extends over 14 amino acids. V was clipped by 0 bases and J by 4 bases, with 10 bases between them. CDR1 and CDR2 from the germline V gene are SGHRS and YFSETQ. This clonotype was sampled from a man aged 18 to 35 in good health and CMV-seronegative. The chain combines TRBV5-1 with TRBJ1-1; D remains ambiguous. Sequencing input: PBMCs. The CDR3 bases are TGCGCCAGCAGCTTGGCCGCGGGATTCACTGAAGCTTTCTTT. Translation gives CASSLAAGFTEAFF.